This TCR beta chain was sequenced in a study of cytomegalovirus exposure and HLA in healthy donors. The study, taken as a whole, reports: An analysis that was carried out later associated 17,000 or so TCR beta sequences with HLA alleles at 0.05 false discovery rate. Specific recognition of CMV antigens was confirmed in vitro for a few chains (all CMV-associated). The study put 150 to 200 TCR beta chains on its list as cytomegalovirus-associated. A prior analysis recorded that most TCR beta V segments were productive about 87% or about 30% of the time.

The primer mix had 60 Vbeta and 13 Jbeta primers. Clones were read by immunoSEQ multiplex PCR, and TCRdb kept only the in-frame ones, dropping some. The sample has just under 95,000 clones; roughly 73% are singletons. Of note for this clone: As yet, its antigen is unknown.

This CDR3 is 13 amino acids long. Germline-derived CDR1 and CDR2 are SGDLS and YYNGEE. V gave up 6 bases and J gave up 2 bases, with 10 bases separating them. The chain is built from TRBV9 and TRBJ2-3, with TRBD1 as a possible D gene (5 bases). This receptor was obtained from a man aged 45-65 years in good health and CMV-seropositive. The sample comprised PBMCs. CDR3 bases: TGTGCCAGCAACAGACAGTCCACAGATACGCAGTATTTT. This gives the protein CASNRQSTDTQYF.